Following are 9 T cell receptor beta chains from one sample sequenced in a study of shared clonotypes between healthy human individuals. Assay: immunoSEQ multiplex PCR; the TCRdb copy retains only in-frame clones and omits some. In the table there are over 2 million clones, 85% to 95% of which are singletons. The sample was naive CD4+ T cells from PBMCs. Subset: CD45RA+ positively selected. These receptors all come from a man between 18 and 29 years old in good health. Some clones in this sample may be carry-over from other donors' samples.

The chain recombines TRBV18 with TRBJ2-3, with TRBD2 matching over 10 bases. This CDR3 is built from 16 residues. V lost 5 bases, J lost 2 bases, and 7 bases stayed unmatched. CDR1 is KGHSH, CDR2 LQKENI, per germline. The CDR3 loop reads CASSSQGLAVTDTQYF. The CDR3 DNA reads as TGTGCCAGCTCATCTCAAGGACTAGCGGTCACAGATACGCAGTATTTT.

The chain uses TRBV18 and TRBJ2-3, with D perhaps matching TRBD2 (7 bases). V gave up 2 bases and J gave up 7 bases, with 16 bases separating them. Per the germline V gene, CDR1 is KGHSH and CDR2 is LQKENI. This CDR3 is built from 15 residues. The CDR3 DNA reads TGTGCCAGCTCACCAGGGGGGGGCCGATTTTATACGCAGTATTTT. Protein product: CASSPGGGRFYTQYF.

This clone was seen more than once but under ten times. This sequence joins TRBV25-1 and TRBJ1-2, with D possibly matching TRBD1 (5 bases). The CDR3 contains 14 residues. The germline V and J ends were trimmed by 4 bases and 8 bases, with 17 bases remaining between them. Germline V gene lookup returns CDR1 MGHDK and CDR2 SYGVNS. The CDR3 reads CASSGWVSRGGYTF. The CDR3 DNA reads TGTGCCAGCAGTGGCTGGGTCTCGCGGGGCGGCTACACCTTC.

Comments on this clone: The sample has other DNA sequences that encode this CDR3 too. V usage is TRBV5-1 and J usage is TRBJ2-3; the match to TRBD1 covers 10 bases. Trimming took 4 bases from V and 3 from J; bases not matched to a gene: 5. From germline, CDR1 is SGHRS and CDR2 YFSETQ. CDR3 length: 15 amino acids. The chain's CDR3 is CASSLRTGGTDTQYF. DNA for the CDR3: TGCGCCAGCAGCCTCCGGACAGGGGGAACAGATACGCAGTATTTT.

The V and J genes are TRBV4-1 and TRBJ2-2; 11 bases are shared with TRBD2. The CDR3 runs 16 residues. The V and J ends lost 4 bases and 6 bases, in that order; junction bases with no gene match: 7. Looked up from germline, CDR1 is MGHRA and CDR2 is YSYEKL. The chain's CDR3 is CASSLTSGRRAGELFF. DNA of the CDR3: TGCGCCAGCAGCCTTACTAGCGGGAGAAGGGCCGGGGAGCTGTTTTTT.

The V and J genes are TRBV6-6 and TRBJ2-3; D call uncertain. Germline-derived CDR1 and CDR2 are MNHNY and SVGAGI (reference sequence). This CDR3 has 13 amino acids. Trimming took off 7 bases at V and 1 base at J, with 9 bases between the two ends. CDR3 DNA sequence: TGTGCCAGCATCCCGGCAGGCACAGATACGCAGTATTTT. This encodes CASIPAGTDTQYF.

This chain joins TRBV27 and TRBJ2-7, with D maybe TRBD1 (5 bases). V was cut by 5 bases and J by 7 bases, with 21 bases left in between. Per germline, CDR1 MNHEY and CDR2 SMNVEV (reference sequence). The CDR3 loop spans 15 amino acids. The CDR3 is CASSPGQGRRWEQYF. In DNA, the CDR3 is TGTGCCAGCAGTCCCGGGCAGGGTAGGCGTTGGGAGCAGTACTTC.

The rearrangement uses TRBV25-1 and TRBJ2-7; 7 bases match TRBD1. V lost 8 bases, J lost 1 base, and 14 bases stayed unmatched. The CDR3 covers 16 residues. Germline V gives CDR1 MGHDK, CDR2 SYGVNS. The CDR3 spells CASGRGLRQGSYEQYF. The CDR3 coding sequence is TGTGCCAGCGGCCGTGGGCTAAGACAGGGATCCTACGAGCAGTACTTC.

This chain uses TRBV5-1 with TRBJ1-4; 10 nucleotides match TRBD1. J was trimmed by 6 bases and V by 4 bases; bases with no gene match: 6. In germline, CDR1 is SGHRS, CDR2 YFSETQ. CDR3 length equals 15 residues. The CDR3 region has the DNA TGCGCCAGCAGCGCGGCCGGGACAGGGGATGAAAAACTGTTTTTT. Translation: CASSAAGTGDEKLFF.